This TCR beta chain was recorded in a study of cytomegalovirus exposure and HLA in healthy donors. General study points: Researchers reported in a later analysis that a missense DCLRE1C variant was tied to TCR beta V- and J-gene trimming.

This CDR3 is 14 amino acids long. Germline V CDR1 and CDR2: SEHNR, FQNEAQ (reference sequence). As to this clone: The target antigen is unknown. Compared with germline, one end of the junction differs, possibly owing to a read error.

60 Vbeta and 13 Jbeta primers were used in PCR. Some clones are missing from TCRdb's copy, which holds only in-frame ones; the method was immunoSEQ multiplex PCR. The sample lists just under 250,000 clones; roughly 80% were seen once. The sequenced material came from PBMCs. This receptor was taken from a woman aged 40 to 50 in good health and CMV-seropositive. This chain connects TRBV7-9 to TRBJ1-6; maybe TRBD1 (5 bases). The CDR3 sequence is CSSRSGARNSPLHF. The DNA for the CDR3 is TGTTCCAGCAGGAGTGGGGCGCGTAATTCACCCCTCCACTTT.